Given below is one TCR beta chain in context. Antigen unknown. The V and J ends lost 3 bases and 6 bases respectively, with 9 bases between them. Germline assignment: CDR1 SGHDT and CDR2 YYEEEE. The CDR3 covers 12 residues. In the PCR, 60 Vbeta and 13 Jbeta primers were used. Libraries were prepared by immunoSEQ multiplex PCR; TCRdb keeps only in-frame clonotypes and omits some of them. The table records about 150,000 clones, just under 75% of them present only once. The data stem from a study of cytomegalovirus exposure and HLA in healthy donors. Study at large: Around 81% of 300 to 450 genotyped donors fell in the Caucasian-associated ancestry cluster. Study-wide points: Altogether, 164 TCR beta chains were recorded as cytomegalovirus-associated.

The rearrangement uses TRBV5-6 and TRBJ1-2; tentative D call: TRBD1 (6 bases). The TCR was taken from a woman aged 18-29 years in good health and CMV-seronegative. The sample taken for sequencing was PBMCs. CDR3 coding DNA: TGTGCCAGCAGCTCAAACAGGGATGGCTACACCTTC. It encodes CASSSNRDGYTF.